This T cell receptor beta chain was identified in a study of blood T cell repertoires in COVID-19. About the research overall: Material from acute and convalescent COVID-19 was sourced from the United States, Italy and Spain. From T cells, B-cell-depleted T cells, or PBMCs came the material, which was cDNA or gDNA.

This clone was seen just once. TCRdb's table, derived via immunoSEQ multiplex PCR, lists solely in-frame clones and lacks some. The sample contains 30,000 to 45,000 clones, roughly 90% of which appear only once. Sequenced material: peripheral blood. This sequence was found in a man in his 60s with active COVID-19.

The CDR3 DNA follows: TGTGCCAGCAGCCCGGACAGGGACGAGCAGTACTTC. Its translation: CASSPDRDEQYF. The chain joins TRBV7-9 to TRBJ2-7; 8 bases fit TRBD1. Germline CDR1 reads SEHNR; CDR2 reads FQNEAQ (reference sequence). The CDR3 has 12 amino acids. V lost 5 bases and J lost 5; bases outside the gene matches: 2.